This is a list of T cell receptor beta chains from one sample in a study of STAT5B mutations in CD4+ large granular lymphocyte leukemia. Libraries were prepared by immunoSEQ multiplex PCR; TCRdb keeps only in-frame clonotypes and omits some of them. The sample lists 30,000 to 35,000 clones, roughly 88% seen once, with approximately 1% in the top ten. The sequenced sample consisted of CD4+ T cells from blood buffy coats. The receptors stem from a human donor in good health. Both conserved end residues are part of each CDR3. Each record gives: V gene, J gene, clone size, D gene, CDR3 length, CDR3 protein, CDR3 DNA. D genes are given only for firm matches. Expanded clones get a size class; other rows say once, few or many, or leave the size out.

TRBV6-5	TRBJ2-7	-	TRBD2	13	CASRGRTDYEQYF	TGTGCCAGCCGCGGGAGAACCGACTACGAGCAGTACTTC
TRBV5-1	TRBJ2-3	-	-	16	CASSSTRDSSADTQYF	TGCGCCAGCAGCTCCACCCGGGACTCCTCAGCAGATACGCAGTATTTT
TRBV7-3	TRBJ2-7	-	-	13	CASSSAPTYEQYF	TGTGCCAGCAGCTCTGCACCAACCTACGAGCAGTACTTC
TRBV6-4	TRBJ2-1	-	TRBD2	15	CASSPSGWAYNEQFF	TGTGCCAGCAGTCCTAGCGGTTGGGCCTACAATGAGCAGTTCTTC
TRBV11-3	TRBJ2-3	-	-	13	CASRTLDTDTQYF	TGTGCCAGCAGAACCCTAGACACAGATACGCAGTATTTT
TRBV11-3	TRBJ1-2	-	-	14	CASSLVSGYGGYTF	TGTGCCAGCAGCTTAGTATCAGGGTACGGGGGCTACACCTTC
TRBV7-6	TRBJ2-1	-	TRBD2	17	CASSARLAGPNYNEQFF	TGTGCCAGCAGCGCAAGACTAGCGGGGCCGAACTACAATGAGCAGTTCTTC
TRBV6-7	TRBJ2-7	once	-	14	CASRPGGLSYEQYF	TGTGCCAGCAGGCCAGGGGGGCTTTCCTACGAGCAGTACTTC
TRBV5-5	TRBJ2-5	-	TRBD2	17	CASSLQILAGGGETQYF	TGTGCCAGCAGCTTGCAAATCTTAGCGGGCGGGGGGGAGACCCAGTACTTC
TRBV6-1	TRBJ2-3	-	-	18	CASSEVLLPGPYTDTQYF	TGTGCCAGCAGTGAAGTGCTCCTTCCGGGACCTTACACAGATACGCAGTATTTT
TRBV19	TRBJ2-3	once	TRBD2	15	CASSPGTSGRDTQYF	TGTGCCAGTAGCCCTGGGACTAGCGGGAGAGATACGCAGTATTTT
TRBV27	TRBJ2-5	once	-	13	CASSLNLQQTQYF	TGTGCCAGCAGTTTAAACCTCCAGCAGACCCAGTACTTC
TRBV19	TRBJ2-4	-	-	16	CASSNRVQIAKNIQYF	TGTGCCAGTAGTAACCGGGTCCAGATAGCCAAAAACATTCAGTACTTC
TRBV6-4	TRBJ1-2	-	-	15	CASSDWAGSTYGYTF	TGTGCCAGCAGTGACTGGGCGGGCAGCACCTATGGCTACACCTTC
TRBV5-4	TRBJ2-5	once	-	17	CASSLVGGRESGETQYF	TGTGCCAGCAGCTTGGTTGGGGGGCGGGAGAGCGGAGAGACCCAGTACTTC
TRBV6-6	TRBJ2-1	-	TRBD1	15	CASSPDRSSYNEQFF	TGTGCCAGCAGCCCGGACAGGAGCTCCTACAATGAGCAGTTCTTC
TRBV4-1	TRBJ2-2	-	TRBD2	16	CASSQTSGPRGGELFF	TGCGCCAGCAGCCAGACTAGCGGGCCGCGGGGCGGGGAGCTGTTTTTT
TRBV18	TRBJ1-5	few	-	14	CASSPRRGGEPQHF	TGTGCCAGCTCACCCCGCCGGGGCGGGGAGCCCCAGCATTTT
TRBV4-3	TRBJ2-3	-	TRBD2	17	CASSQWNGGAGADTQYF	TGCGCCAGCAGCCAATGGAACGGGGGGGCCGGAGCAGATACGCAGTATTTT
TRBV7-9	TRBJ2-2	-	-	15	CAYLLNPLYTGELFF	TGTGCTTACCTTTTGAACCCACTTTACACCGGGGAGCTGTTTTTT